The rows below give T cell receptor beta chains drawn from one sample of a study of T cells in Graves' hyperthyroidism and ophthalmopathy. TCRdb ran MiXCR on the multiplex PCR reads and lists one entry per CDR3 protein. The sample holds 200,000 to 250,000 distinct CDR3 sequences, around 17% seen once. Sequenced sample: blood. The receptors originated from a man in his forties or fifties with Graves' hyperthyroidism. CDR3s include the opening cysteine and the closing phenylalanine or tryptophan. Fields, in order: CDR3 length, J gene, V gene, D gene, clone size, CDR3 DNA, CDR3 protein. D genes are given only for firm matches. Clone sizes are given selectively: once, few, many, or a class where the clone is expanded.

length: 14; J: TRBJ2-5; V: TRBV7-8; D: TRBD2; size: many; DNA: TGTGCCAGCAGCGTCGGGGGGGACCAAGAGACCCAGTACTTC; CDR3: CASSVGGDQETQYF
length: 16; J: TRBJ2-7; V: TRBV28; D: TRBD1; size: many; DNA: TGTGCCAGCAGTCCCGGGACAGGGAACCATCCCTCAGAGCAGTACTTC; CDR3: CASSPGTGNHPSEQYF
length: 14; J: TRBJ1-6; V: TRBV7-9; D: .; size: few; DNA: TGTGCCAGCAGCTTAGTGAGTGCCGGATCACCCCTCCACTTT; CDR3: CASSLVSAGSPLHF
length: 15; J: TRBJ1-1; V: TRBV28; D: .; size: many; DNA: TGTGCCAGCAGTTTCGGTGGTTCAATGAACACTGAAGCTTTCTTT; CDR3: CASSFGGSMNTEAFF
length: 19; J: TRBJ1-5; V: TRBV28; D: .; size: many; DNA: TGTGCCAGCAACCCCCGAAGGGGTTATGGAATCTTGGGCAATCAGCCCCAGCATTTT; CDR3: CASNPRRGYGILGNQPQHF
length: 15; J: TRBJ2-1; V: TRBV19; D: .; size: few; DNA: TGTGCCAGTACCCCTTTTGGGGGGGGCCGCAATGAGCAGTTCTTC; CDR3: CASTPFGGGRNEQFF
length: 16; J: TRBJ2-7; V: TRBV3-1; D: TRBD1; size: many; DNA: TGTGCCAGCAGCCCTGTGCGTGGGACAGGGAACTACGAGCAGTACTTC; CDR3: CASSPVRGTGNYEQYF
length: 12; J: TRBJ2-5; V: TRBV30; D: .; size: many; DNA: TGTGCCTCTCAGGGGCAAGGAGAGACCCAGTACTTC; CDR3: CASQGQGETQYF
length: 13; J: TRBJ1-2; V: TRBV6-1; D: .; size: .; DNA: TGTGCCAGCAGTGAGGCTCAAGAGGATGGCTACACCTTC; CDR3: CASSEAQEDGYTF
length: 15; J: TRBJ2-3; V: TRBV7-2; D: TRBD2; size: .; DNA: TGTGCCAGCAGCTTTTCAGCGGGGGGGCAAGATACGCAGTATTTT; CDR3: CASSFSAGGQDTQYF
length: 13; J: TRBJ2-7; V: TRBV20-1; D: TRBD1; size: many; DNA: TGCAGTGCTATCCAGGGGGCGCTTGGCGAGCAGTACTTC; CDR3: CSAIQGALGEQYF
length: 14; J: TRBJ2-3; V: TRBV7-6; D: TRBD1; size: many; DNA: TGTGCCAGCAGCTTAGGGACAGGGGAACATACGCAGTATTTT; CDR3: CASSLGTGEHTQYF
length: 18; J: TRBJ2-1; V: TRBV2; D: TRBD2; size: many; DNA: TGTGCCAGCAGTGGGCCTTCTGGCGGGGGGGTTTCCTACAATGAGCAGTTCTTC; CDR3: CASSGPSGGGVSYNEQFF